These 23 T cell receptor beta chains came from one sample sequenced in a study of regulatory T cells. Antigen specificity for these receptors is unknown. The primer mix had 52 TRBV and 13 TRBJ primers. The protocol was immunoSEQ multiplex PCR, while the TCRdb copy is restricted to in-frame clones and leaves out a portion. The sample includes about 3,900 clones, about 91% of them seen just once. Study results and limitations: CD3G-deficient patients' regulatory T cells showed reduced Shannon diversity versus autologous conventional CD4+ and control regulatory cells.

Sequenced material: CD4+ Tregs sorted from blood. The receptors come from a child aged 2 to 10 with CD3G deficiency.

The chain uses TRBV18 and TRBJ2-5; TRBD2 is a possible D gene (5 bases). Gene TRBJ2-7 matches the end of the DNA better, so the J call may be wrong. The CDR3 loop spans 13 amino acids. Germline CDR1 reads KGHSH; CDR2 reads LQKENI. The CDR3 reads CASSLGLDYEQYF. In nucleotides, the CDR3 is TGTGCCAGCTCTCTCGGACTCGACTACGAGCAGTACTTC.

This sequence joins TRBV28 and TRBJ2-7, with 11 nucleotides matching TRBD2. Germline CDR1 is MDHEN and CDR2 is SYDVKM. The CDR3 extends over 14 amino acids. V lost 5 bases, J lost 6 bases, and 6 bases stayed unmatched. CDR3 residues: CASSLHSGRVEQYF. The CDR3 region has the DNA TGTGCCAGCAGTCTTCATAGCGGGAGGGTCGAGCAGTACTTC. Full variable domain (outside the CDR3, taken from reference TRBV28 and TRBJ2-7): DVKVTQSSRYLVKRTGEKVFLECVQDMDHENMFWYRQDPGLGLRLIYFSYDVKMKEKGDIPEGYSVSREKKERFSLILESASTNQTSMYLCASSLHSGRVEQYFGPGTRLTVT.

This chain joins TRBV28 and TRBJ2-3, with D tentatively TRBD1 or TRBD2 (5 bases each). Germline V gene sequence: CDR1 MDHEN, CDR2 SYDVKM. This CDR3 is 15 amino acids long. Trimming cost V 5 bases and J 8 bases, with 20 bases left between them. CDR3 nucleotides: TGTGCCAGCAGTAAAGGGACCCCTAGAGCGGTTACGCAGTATTTT. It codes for CASSKGTPRAVTQYF.

CDR3 loop: CASSLGQGEAFF. The CDR3 nucleotides are TGTGCCAGCAGCTTGGGGCAGGGAGAAGCTTTCTTT. The V call is TRBV5-5, the J call TRBJ1-1; a possible D gene is TRBD1 (5 bases). The V and J ends lost 0 bases and 8 bases respectively, with 8 bases between them. Germline loops: CDR1 SGHKS, CDR2 YYEKEE (reference sequence). The CDR3 is 12 residues long.

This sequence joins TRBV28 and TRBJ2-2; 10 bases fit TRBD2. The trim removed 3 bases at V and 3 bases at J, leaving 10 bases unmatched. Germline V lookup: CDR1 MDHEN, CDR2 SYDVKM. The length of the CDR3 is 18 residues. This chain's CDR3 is CASSFASPSGSYTGELFF. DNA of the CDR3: TGTGCCAGCAGTTTCGCTTCTCCTAGCGGGAGCTACACCGGGGAGCTGTTTTTT. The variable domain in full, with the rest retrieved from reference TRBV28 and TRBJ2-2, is DVKVTQSSRYLVKRTGEKVFLECVQDMDHENMFWYRQDPGLGLRLIYFSYDVKMKEKGDIPEGYSVSREKKERFSLILESASTNQTSMYLCASSFASPSGSYTGELFFGEGSRLTVL.

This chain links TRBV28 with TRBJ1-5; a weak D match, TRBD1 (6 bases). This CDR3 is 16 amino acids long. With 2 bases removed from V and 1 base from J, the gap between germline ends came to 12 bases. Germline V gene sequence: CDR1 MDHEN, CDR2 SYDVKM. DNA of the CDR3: TGTGCCAGCAGTTTAAGGGGGGCTATGAGCAATCAGCCCCAGCATTTT. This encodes CASSLRGAMSNQPQHF.

CDR3 nucleotide sequence: TGCGCCAGCAGCCTGGGGGGACTAGCGGGAACAGACGAGCAGTACTTC. Protein sequence: CASSLGGLAGTDEQYF. The chain joins TRBV5-1 to TRBJ2-7; 13 nucleotides match TRBD2. This CDR3 spans 16 amino acids. V shed 4 bases and J 5 bases; nucleotides not matched to a gene: 9. Germline values: CDR1 SGHRS, CDR2 YFSETQ.

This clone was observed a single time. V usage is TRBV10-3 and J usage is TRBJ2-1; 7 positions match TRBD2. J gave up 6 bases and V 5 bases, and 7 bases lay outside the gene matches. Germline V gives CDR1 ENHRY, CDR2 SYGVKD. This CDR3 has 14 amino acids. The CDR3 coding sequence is TGTGCCATCAGTCGGACGGGAGGAGGCAATGAGCAGTTCTTC. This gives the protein CAISRTGGGNEQFF.

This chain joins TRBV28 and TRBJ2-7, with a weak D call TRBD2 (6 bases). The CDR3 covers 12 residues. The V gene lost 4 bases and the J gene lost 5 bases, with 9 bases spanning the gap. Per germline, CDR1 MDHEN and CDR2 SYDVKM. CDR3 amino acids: CASSSGRHEQYF. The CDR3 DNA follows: TGTGCCAGCAGTTCAGGGAGGCACGAGCAGTACTTC. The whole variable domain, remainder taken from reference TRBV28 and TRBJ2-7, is DVKVTQSSRYLVKRTGEKVFLECVQDMDHENMFWYRQDPGLGLRLIYFSYDVKMKEKGDIPEGYSVSREKKERFSLILESASTNQTSMYLCASSSGRHEQYFGPGTRLTVT.

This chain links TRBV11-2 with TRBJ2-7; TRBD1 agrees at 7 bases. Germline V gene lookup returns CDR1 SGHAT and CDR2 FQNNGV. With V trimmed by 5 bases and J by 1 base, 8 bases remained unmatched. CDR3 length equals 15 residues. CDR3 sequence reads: CASSQSGTASYEQYF. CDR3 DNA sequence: TGTGCCAGCAGCCAATCCGGGACAGCGTCCTACGAGCAGTACTTC.

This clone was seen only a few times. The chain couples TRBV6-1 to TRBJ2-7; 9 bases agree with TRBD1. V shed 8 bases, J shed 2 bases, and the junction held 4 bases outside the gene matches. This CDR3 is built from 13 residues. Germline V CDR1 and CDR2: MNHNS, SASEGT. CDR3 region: CASGGTGTYEQYF. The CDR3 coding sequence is TGTGCCAGCGGGGGGACAGGGACCTACGAGCAGTACTTC.

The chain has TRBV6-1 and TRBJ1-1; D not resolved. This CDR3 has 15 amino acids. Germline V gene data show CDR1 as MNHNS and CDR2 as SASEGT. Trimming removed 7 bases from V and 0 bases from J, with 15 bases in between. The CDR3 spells CASTLFRVMNTEAFF. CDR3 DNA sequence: TGTGCCAGCACTCTCTTCCGGGTGATGAACACTGAAGCTTTCTTT.

The CDR3 DNA sequence: TGTGCCAGCAGTTCCTCCGGACAGGGTCCCAACTCCTACGAGCAGTACTTC. As protein: CASSSSGQGPNSYEQYF. The gene calls are TRBV28 and TRBJ2-7; 8 nucleotides align to TRBD1. The CDR3 is 17 residues long. CDR1 and CDR2 (germline): MDHEN, SYDVKM. V was clipped by 4 bases and J by 0 bases; unmatched bases: 11.

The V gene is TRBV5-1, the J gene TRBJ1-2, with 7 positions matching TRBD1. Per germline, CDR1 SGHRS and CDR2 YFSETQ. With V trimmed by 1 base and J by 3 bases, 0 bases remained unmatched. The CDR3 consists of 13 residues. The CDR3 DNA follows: TGCGCCAGCAGCTTGACAGGGGACTATGGCTACACCTTC. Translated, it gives CASSLTGDYGYTF. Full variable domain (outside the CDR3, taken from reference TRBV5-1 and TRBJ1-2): KAGVTQTPRYLIKTRGQQVTLSCSPISGHRSVSWYQQTPGQGLQFLFEYFSETQRNKGNFPGRFSGRQFSNSRSEMNVSTLELGDSALYLCASSLTGDYGYTFGSGTRLTVV.

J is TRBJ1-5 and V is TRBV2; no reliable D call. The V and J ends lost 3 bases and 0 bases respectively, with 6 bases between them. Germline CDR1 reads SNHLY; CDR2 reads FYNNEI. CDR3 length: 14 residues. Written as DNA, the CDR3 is TGTGCCAGCAGTGAGGGGTATAGCAATCAGCCCCAGCATTTT. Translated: CASSEGYSNQPQHF.

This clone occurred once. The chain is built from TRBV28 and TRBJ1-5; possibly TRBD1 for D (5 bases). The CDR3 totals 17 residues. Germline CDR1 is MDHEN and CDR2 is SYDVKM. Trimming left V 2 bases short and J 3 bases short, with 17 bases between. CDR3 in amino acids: CASSLARSRGPNQPQHF. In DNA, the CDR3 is TGTGCCAGCAGTTTAGCGAGGTCCCGGGGCCCCAATCAGCCCCAGCATTTT. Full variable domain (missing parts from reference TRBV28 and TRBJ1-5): DVKVTQSSRYLVKRTGEKVFLECVQDMDHENMFWYRQDPGLGLRLIYFSYDVKMKEKGDIPEGYSVSREKKERFSLILESASTNQTSMYLCASSLARSRGPNQPQHFGDGTRLSIL.

CDR3 region: CASSFAGGSYEQYF. The DNA for the CDR3 is TGTGCCAGCAGCTTTGCAGGGGGCTCCTACGAGCAGTACTTC. V and J are TRBV7-2 and TRBJ2-7; 7 positions match TRBD1. CDR3 length: 14 amino acids. Germline V gene lookup returns CDR1 SGHTA and CDR2 FQGNSA. Losses at the gene ends were 3 bases for V and 0 bases for J; bases not matched to a gene: 2. Full variable domain (outside the CDR3, taken from reference TRBV7-2 and TRBJ2-7): GAGVSQSPSNKVTEKGKDVELRCDPISGHTALYWYRQSLGQGLEFLIYFQGNSAPDKSGLPSDRFSAERTGGSVSTLTIQRTQQEDSAVYLCASSFAGGSYEQYFGPGTRLTVT.

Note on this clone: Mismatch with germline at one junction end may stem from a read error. This CDR3 reads CASSQAIPRGAVF. The CDR3 DNA is TGTGCCAGCAGCCAAGCCATTCCTCGGGGAGCTGTTTTT. This chain uses TRBV4-2 with TRBJ2-2, with D possibly matching TRBD2 (5 bases). CDR1 and CDR2 (germline): LGHNA, YNFKEQ. The CDR3 has 13 residues.

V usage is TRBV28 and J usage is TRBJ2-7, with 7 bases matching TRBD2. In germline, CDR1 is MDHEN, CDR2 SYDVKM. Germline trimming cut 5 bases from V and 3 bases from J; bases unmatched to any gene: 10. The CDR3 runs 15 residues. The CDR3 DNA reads TGTGCCAGCAGTCCGAGAGCGGGACCCTTCTACGAGCAGTACTTC. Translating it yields CASSPRAGPFYEQYF.

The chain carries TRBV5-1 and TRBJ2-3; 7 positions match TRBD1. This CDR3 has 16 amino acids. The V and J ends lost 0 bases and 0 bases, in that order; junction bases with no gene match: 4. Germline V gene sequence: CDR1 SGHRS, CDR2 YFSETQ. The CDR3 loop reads CASSLGDRASTDTQYF. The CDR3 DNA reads TGCGCCAGCAGCTTGGGGGACAGAGCTAGCACAGATACGCAGTATTTT.

The CDR3 sequence is CASAIHRGLFQPQHF. DNA for the CDR3: TGTGCCAGCGCCATCCACAGGGGGCTTTTTCAGCCCCAGCATTTT. The V and J genes are TRBV21-1 and TRBJ1-5; the DNA was not used to check the table's D call, TRBD1. TRBV21-1 is annotated as a pseudogene. This CDR3 comprises 15 residues.

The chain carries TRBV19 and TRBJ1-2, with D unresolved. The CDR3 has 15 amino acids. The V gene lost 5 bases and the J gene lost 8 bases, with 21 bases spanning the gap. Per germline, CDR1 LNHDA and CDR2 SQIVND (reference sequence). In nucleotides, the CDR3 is TGTGCCAGTAGTCGGACGGCTAATTTGTACGAGGGCTACACCTTC. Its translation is CASSRTANLYEGYTF.

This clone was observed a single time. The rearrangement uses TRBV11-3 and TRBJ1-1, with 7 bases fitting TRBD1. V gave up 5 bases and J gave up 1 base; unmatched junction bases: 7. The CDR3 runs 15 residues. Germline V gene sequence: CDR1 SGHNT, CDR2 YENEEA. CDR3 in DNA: TGTGCCAGCAGCCCTGGGGGACAGCAGAACACTGAAGCTTTCTTT. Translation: CASSPGGQQNTEAFF.